This is a list of T cell receptor beta chains from one sample in a study of T cells in Graves' hyperthyroidism and ophthalmopathy. TCRdb reprocessed the multiplex PCR reads via MiXCR and lists one record per CDR3 protein. Among a few hundred thousand distinct CDR3 sequences listed, roughly 20% were seen once. The sequenced material came from blood. These receptors originate from a man between 18 and 35 years old with Graves' hyperthyroidism. Each CDR3 is given with its conserved first and last residue. The D gene is left open where the match is weak. Size is omitted from some rows. Given values are once, few, many or a class for expanded clones.

abundance	j_gene	v_gene	d_gene	CDR3nt	CDR3aa
many	TRBJ1-1	TRBV29-1	NA	TGCAGCGTTGAAGATCACCACCCCAGGGACACTGAAGCTTTCTTT	CSVEDHHPRDTEAFF
NA	TRBJ1-2	TRBV25-1	NA	TGTGCCAGCAGTGAATCTGGTCGCAATGGCTACACCTTC	CASSESGRNGYTF
many	TRBJ1-5	TRBV28	NA	TGTGCCAGCAGTTTTCCGGACCGGCCCCATCAGCCCCAGCATTTT	CASSFPDRPHQPQHF
NA	TRBJ2-6	TRBV5-1	NA	TGCGCCAGCAGCTTGGTTTTTATTAGGGGACCGAGCTCTGGGGCCAACGTCCTGACTTTC	CASSLVFIRGPSSGANVLTF
many	TRBJ1-1	TRBV28	NA	TGTGCGAGTTTTACAGCGAACACTGAAGCTTTCTTT	CASFTANTEAFF
many	TRBJ1-2	TRBV2	NA	TGTGCCAGCAGTGGGGCTCGGTCATATGGCTACACCTTC	CASSGARSYGYTF
NA	TRBJ2-2	TRBV6-1	NA	TGTGCCAGCAGTGAGTCAGGGGACACCGGGGAGCTGTTTTTT	CASSESGDTGELFF
NA	TRBJ2-5	TRBV29-1	TRBD2	TGCAGCAAAAGAGCGGGAGTGGATGAGACCCAGTACTTC	CSKRAGVDETQYF
many	TRBJ1-5	TRBV6-2/TRBV6-3	TRBD1	TGTGCCAGCAGTCCTTGGGGACAGGGGGCCAATCAGCCCCAGCATTTT	CASSPWGQGANQPQHF
NA	TRBJ2-7	TRBV6-2/TRBV6-3	NA	TGTGCCAGCACCTTGGGCGGACTGAGCTCCTACGAGCAGTACTTC	CASTLGGLSSYEQYF
many	TRBJ1-5	TRBV6-5	NA	TGTGCCAGCAGTTACGATTGGGGGGCCCTTGAACAGCCCCAGCATTTT	CASSYDWGALEQPQHF
many	TRBJ1-2	TRBV11-2	TRBD1	TGTGCCAGCAGCTCCGACAGGGACTATAACTATGGCTACACCTTC	CASSSDRDYNYGYTF
many	TRBJ1-2	TRBV7-9	NA	TGTGCCAGCAGCTTGGCGGACAGCTATGGCTACACCTTC	CASSLADSYGYTF
NA	TRBJ2-5	TRBV12-3/TRBV12-4	TRBD1	TGTGCCAGCAGGACAGGGTATAAGGAGACCCAGTACTTC	CASRTGYKETQYF
few	TRBJ2-7	TRBV7-2	NA	TGTGCCAGCAGCTTGGCCTTGGGTCGGGGGAGCTCCTACGAGCAGTACTTC	CASSLALGRGSSYEQYF
many	TRBJ2-2	TRBV2	TRBD2	TGTGCCAGCAGTCCGGGACTAGCGGGGCGGGCCGGGGAGCTGTTTTTT	CASSPGLAGRAGELFF
many	TRBJ2-7	TRBV12-3/TRBV12-4	NA	TGTGCCAGCAGCCTTGGGCTTGGGCTATGGAGGTCTTCCTACGAGCAGTACTTC	CASSLGLGLWRSSYEQYF
once	TRBJ1-1	TRBV28	NA	TGTGCCTCGGGCCCTCGAAGGACTGAAGCTTTCTTT	CASGPRRTEAFF
many	TRBJ2-7	TRBV15	NA	TGTGCCACCAGCAAGAAGGATGCCGAGCAGTACTTC	CATSKKDAEQYF
many	TRBJ1-5	TRBV12-3/TRBV12-4	NA	TGTGCCAGCAGTCAGAACAGGTACACGAATCAGCCCCAGCATTTT	CASSQNRYTNQPQHF
many	TRBJ2-7	TRBV10-3	NA	TGTGCCATCAGTGAGGAGGCAGGGAAGGGCTACGAGCAGTACTTC	CAISEEAGKGYEQYF
many	TRBJ2-5	TRBV6-2/TRBV6-3	NA	TGTGCCAGCAGTTCGCGTCAGGGTGAGACCCAGTACTTC	CASSSRQGETQYF
many	TRBJ2-7	TRBV27	TRBD1	TGTGCCAGCAGTAGGACAGGGGGGGAGCAGTACTTC	CASSRTGGEQYF